This T cell receptor beta chain comes out of a study of PD-L1 blockade in urothelial cancer (dated by TCRdb to 2016 to 2017). Describing the broader study: Every patient began therapy around 2014 and was given atezolizumab 1,200 mg intravenously every 3 weeks. About nine tenths of the roughly 29 patients were males with bladder-origin urothelial cancer, and about 65% of the 29 reported a prior smoking history. Patients had an ECOG performance status of 0 or 1 and had received between 0 and 3 prior chemotherapy regimens. Blood samples were analyzed at two time points: 3 weeks after treatment start (second dose) and 6 weeks after treatment start. Blood samples gave median yields of approximately 130,000 T cells and 82,636 unique TCRs, along with a median clonality of 0.080. The study was an exploratory multi-omic analysis of somatic, immune and clinical correlates of response to PD-L1 blockade with atezolizumab in urothelial cancer. Pretreatment tumor samples, along with matched peripheral blood serially collected before and after atezolizumab treatment, were subjected to TCR sequencing. Durable clinical benefit was defined as progression-free survival longer than 6 months, and TCR features were also tested against progression-free and overall survival. In the same patients, whole exome sequencing and RNA sequencing of pretreatment tumors were performed in addition to TCR sequencing. Durable clinical benefit was achieved by nine patients but not by the remaining 20. Pretreatment blood TCR-seq was available for 27 to 30 patients, at least one posttreatment blood collection was obtained for around 24 patients, and tumor TCR-seq was available for around 24 patients. Beyond this particular receptor, the publication reports: Improved progression-free and overall survival was found to be associated with pretreatment peripheral blood TCR clonality below the median. At 3 weeks after the start of treatment, tumor-associated TCR clones in peripheral blood had expanded more in patients with durable benefit (n of about 20, p = 0.022). Because the sample size was small (n of about 30) and many of the analyses were exploratory, the results are meant to be hypothesis-generating.

Explained via the paper, the time point label denotes: peripheral blood 6 weeks after treatment start. A cohort of about 27 patients with locally advanced or metastatic urothelial carcinoma, treated at Memorial Sloan Kettering on a trial protocol, was included. Peripheral blood mononuclear cells were collected pretreatment and during treatment, with between 1 and 8 total time points per patient. The Qiagen DNeasy Blood extraction kit was used to purify genomic DNA from total PBMCs and tumor samples. PBMCs were collected pretreatment and during treatment, and were isolated and stored as previously described. The germline V gene specifies MGHRA as CDR1 and YSYEKL as CDR2. The CDR3 goes from the cysteine to the phenylalanine over 19 residues. Solely the CDR3 DNA is kept, with 57 bases framed from the first base. V loses 1 base at its end and J loses 0 bases; junction bases beyond the gene matches: 9.

This clone was counted once. It has no known antigen specificity. Base quality data are lacking; no much larger clone is found one base away. Synthetic TCR analog templates were spiked into each PCR so that absolute template abundance could be estimated from read counts. The immunoSEQ assay used bias-controlled V and J gene primers to amplify TCRbeta CDR3 regions from genomic DNA. Sequencing of rearranged TCRbeta segments was done at approximately 20X coverage. From the authors' description of their analysis: Sequencing errors were corrected by clustering, and CDR3s were annotated against IMGT so that V, D and J genes could be assigned. Downstream analyses used only productive TCRbeta rearrangements and left out out-of-frame or stop-codon sequences. Clonality was computed as one minus Shannon entropy normalized by the log of the number of unique productive sequences. Fisher's exact test with Benjamini-Hochberg correction, at a threshold of adjusted p below 0.01, was used to find clones that differed between time points or between blood and tumor. TCRdb obtained this table from immuneACCESS and retained in-frame rearrangements with V and J assigned. These tables miss some clones; where compared with another copy, unresolved V genes account for less than half of the shortfall, and the remainder is unexplained. The V and J calls and clone size are taken from that table; D and trimming were inferred from the DNA. This sample gives 40,000 or so clones in total; about 88% of them show up just once. The ten biggest clones cover roughly 24% of the sample.

Sequencing was performed on PBMCs, taken around atezolizumab (anti-PD-L1) treatment. This chain joins TRBV4-1 to TRBJ2-1, with 10 bases in between that match TRBD2. This sequence was found in a man in his sixties with urothelial cancer. CDR3 protein: CASSQGTSGTRSSYNEQFF. The DNA sequence reads TGCGCCAGCAGCCAAGGGACTAGCGGAACCCGAAGCTCCTACAATGAGCAGTTCTTC.